This T cell receptor beta chain comes out of a study of tumor-infiltrating lymphocytes in primary liver carcinoma. Bulk tissue was left unsorted, and RNA and DNA were co-extracted from about 21-30 mg of it. For this clonotype: Sequence at one end of the junction differs from germline and may be a read error.

The CDR3 length is 15 residues. CDR1 SQVTM and CDR2 ANQGSEA come from the germline V gene. Making TCR beta cDNA involved approximately 480 ng total RNA and a constant-region primer. Three nested multiplex PCR rounds, a slightly modified ARM-PCR, produced the libraries for TCR beta. In the first two PCR rounds, TRBV1-TRBV30 forward primers were paired with a C-beta reverse primer, and each round lasted approximately 9 cycles. Each CDR3 protein gets one entry after TCRdb re-called the multiplex PCR reads with MiXCR. This table holds under 200,000 distinct CDR3 sequences, approximately 80% found once. The sequence was collected from a man between 35 and 55 years old with primary liver carcinoma and hepatitis B virus infection. V and J are TRBV29-1 and TRBJ2-4; D gene uncertain. Sequencing was carried out using tumor tissue from primary liver carcinoma. The CDR3 DNA reads as TGCAGCGTTGAAGATGCCTGGGCGGCCAAAAACATTCAATACTTC. This sequence encodes CSVEDAWAAKNIQYF.